This TCR beta chain was obtained from a study of blood T cell repertoires in COVID-19. Overall study context: The United States, Italy and Spain supplied acute and convalescent COVID-19 samples. T cells, B-cell-depleted T cells, or PBMCs provided the cDNA or gDNA that served as material.

Patients in Seattle were enrolled during active infection, then followed longitudinally. Original processing methods: Reference gene primer amplification in the assay estimated nucleated cell counts. TCRdb's copy holds only in-frame clones and misses some; the assay was immunoSEQ multiplex PCR. V and J calls and clone size are copied from that table; D and trimming were computed from the DNA. This sample yields about 170,000 clones, of which about nine tenths are seen a single time; approximately 11% belongs to the top ten. The CDR3 has 13 amino acids. The germline gives CDR1 LNHDA, CDR2 SQIVND (reference sequence). V gave up 5 bases and J gave up 7 bases, with 14 bases separating them.

The receptor was isolated from a woman aged 55 to 70 with COVID-19, enrolled during active disease. This sequence joins TRBV19 and TRBJ2-5; D remains unclear. The sequenced material came from peripheral blood. The CDR3 coding sequence is TGTGCCAGTAGTCCCCGGGTCGTTGGGACCCAGTACTTC. Amino acid sequence: CASSPRVVGTQYF.